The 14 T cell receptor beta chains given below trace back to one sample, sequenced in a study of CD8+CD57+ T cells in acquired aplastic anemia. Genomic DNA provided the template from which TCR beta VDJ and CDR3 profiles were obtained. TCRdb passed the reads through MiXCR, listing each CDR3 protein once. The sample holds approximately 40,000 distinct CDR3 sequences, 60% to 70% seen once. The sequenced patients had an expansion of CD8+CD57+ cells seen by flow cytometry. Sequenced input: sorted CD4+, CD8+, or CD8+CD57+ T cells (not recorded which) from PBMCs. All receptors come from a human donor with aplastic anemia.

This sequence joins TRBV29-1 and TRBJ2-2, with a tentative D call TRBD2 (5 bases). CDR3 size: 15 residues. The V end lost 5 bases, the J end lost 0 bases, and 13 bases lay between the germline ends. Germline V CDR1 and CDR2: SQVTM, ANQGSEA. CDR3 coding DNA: TGCAGCGTTACACGAAGCGGAACGAACACCGGGGAGCTGTTTTTT. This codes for CSVTRSGTNTGELFF.

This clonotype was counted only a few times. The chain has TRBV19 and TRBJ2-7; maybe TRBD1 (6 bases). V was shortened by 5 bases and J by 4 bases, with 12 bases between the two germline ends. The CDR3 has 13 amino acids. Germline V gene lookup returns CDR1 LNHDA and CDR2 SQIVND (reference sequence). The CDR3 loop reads CASSPGTQYEQYF. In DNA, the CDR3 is TGTGCCAGTAGTCCCGGGACACAATACGAGCAGTACTTC.

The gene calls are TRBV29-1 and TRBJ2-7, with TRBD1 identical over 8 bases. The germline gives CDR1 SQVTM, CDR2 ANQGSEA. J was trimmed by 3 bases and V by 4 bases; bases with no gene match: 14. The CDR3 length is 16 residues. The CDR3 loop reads CSVGSGSDRAGYEQYF. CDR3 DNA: TGCAGCGTTGGCTCGGGATCGGACAGGGCCGGCTACGAGCAGTACTTC.

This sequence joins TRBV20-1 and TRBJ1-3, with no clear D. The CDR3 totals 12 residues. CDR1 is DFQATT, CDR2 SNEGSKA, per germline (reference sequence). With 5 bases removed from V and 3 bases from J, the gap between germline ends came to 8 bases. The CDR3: CSAVIDGNTIYF. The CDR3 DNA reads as TGCAGTGCTGTGATAGATGGAAACACCATATATTTT.

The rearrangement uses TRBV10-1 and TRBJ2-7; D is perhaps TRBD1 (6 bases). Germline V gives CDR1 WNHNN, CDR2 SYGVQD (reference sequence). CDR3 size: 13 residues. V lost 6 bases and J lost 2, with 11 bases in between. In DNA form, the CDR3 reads TGCGCCAGCAGAGACAGGACCGCCTACGAGCAGTACTTC. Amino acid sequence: CASRDRTAYEQYF.

CDR3 DNA sequence: TGTGCCAGCAGCTTAGATGCCACCGGGACAGGGAATTCACCCCTCCACTTT. Translated: CASSLDATGTGNSPLHF. J is TRBJ1-6 and V is TRBV7-6; 9 bases are shared with TRBD1. CDR3 length: 17 residues. J lost 7 bases, V lost 1 base, and 8 bases had no gene match. Germline V gene sequence: CDR1 SGHVS, CDR2 FNYEAQ.

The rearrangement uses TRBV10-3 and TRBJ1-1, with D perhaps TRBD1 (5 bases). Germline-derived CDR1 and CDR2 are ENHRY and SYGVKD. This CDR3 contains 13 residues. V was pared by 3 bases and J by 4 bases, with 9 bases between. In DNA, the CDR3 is TGTGCCATCAGTGAAGGGGTAAGCACTGAAGCTTTCTTT. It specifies CAISEGVSTEAFF.

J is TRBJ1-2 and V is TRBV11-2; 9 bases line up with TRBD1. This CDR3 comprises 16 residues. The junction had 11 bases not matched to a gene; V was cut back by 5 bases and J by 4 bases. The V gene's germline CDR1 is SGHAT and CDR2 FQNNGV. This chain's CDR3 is CASSLGQGERSYGYTF. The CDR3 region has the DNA TGTGCCAGCAGCCTGGGACAGGGTGAAAGAAGCTATGGCTACACCTTC.

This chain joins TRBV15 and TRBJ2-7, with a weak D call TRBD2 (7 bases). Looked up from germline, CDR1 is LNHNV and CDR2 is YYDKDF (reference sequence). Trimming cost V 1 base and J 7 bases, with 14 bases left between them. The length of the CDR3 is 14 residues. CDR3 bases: TGTGCCACCAGCAGAGTGGGGGGGGCAGAGGAGCAGTACGTC. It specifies CATSRVGGAEEQYV.

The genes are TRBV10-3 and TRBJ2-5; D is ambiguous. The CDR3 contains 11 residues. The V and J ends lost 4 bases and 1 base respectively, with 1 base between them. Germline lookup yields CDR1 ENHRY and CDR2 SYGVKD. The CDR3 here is CAISGQETQYF. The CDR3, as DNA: TGTGCCATCAGTGGCCAAGAGACCCAGTACTTC.

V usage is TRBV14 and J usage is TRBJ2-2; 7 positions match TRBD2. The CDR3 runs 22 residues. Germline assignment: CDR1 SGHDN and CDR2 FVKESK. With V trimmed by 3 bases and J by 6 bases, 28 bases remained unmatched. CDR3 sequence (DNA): TGTGCCAGCAGCCATCCCGTTACCAGTAACAGCGGGGATTCTAAATCGGCCGGGGAGCTGTTTTTT. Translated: CASSHPVTSNSGDSKSAGELFF. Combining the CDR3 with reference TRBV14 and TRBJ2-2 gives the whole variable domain EAGVTQFPSHSVIEKGQTVTLRCDPISGHDNLYWYRRVMGKEIKFLLHFVKESKQDESGMPNNRFLAERTGGTYSTLKVQPAELEDSGVYFCASSHPVTSNSGDSKSAGELFFGEGSRLTVL.

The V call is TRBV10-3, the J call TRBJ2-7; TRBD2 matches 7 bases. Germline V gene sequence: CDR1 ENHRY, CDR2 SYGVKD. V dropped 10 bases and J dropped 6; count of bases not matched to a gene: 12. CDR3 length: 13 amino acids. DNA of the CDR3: TGTGCCAGCGAGCGGGGCATCGGGGGCGAGCAGTACTTC. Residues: CASERGIGGEQYF.

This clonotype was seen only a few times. CDR3 DNA sequence: TGCAGTGCTAGAAGGCTGGCGAACACTGAAGCTTTCTTT. Encoded protein: CSARRLANTEAFF. The rearrangement joins TRBV20-1 to TRBJ1-1, with D hard to call. The germline V gene encodes CDR1 DFQATT and CDR2 SNEGSKA (reference sequence). V was clipped by 2 bases and J by 1 base, with 8 bases between them. The CDR3 extends over 13 amino acids.

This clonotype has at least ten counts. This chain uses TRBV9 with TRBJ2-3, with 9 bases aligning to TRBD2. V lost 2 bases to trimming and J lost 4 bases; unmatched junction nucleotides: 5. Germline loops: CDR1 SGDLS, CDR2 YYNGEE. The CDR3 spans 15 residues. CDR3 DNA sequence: TGTGCCAGCAGCGTTAGCGGGGGCGTCTCAGATACGCAGTATTTT. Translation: CASSVSGGVSDTQYF.